The 9 T cell receptor beta chains given below trace back to one sample, sequenced in a study of siplizumab effects on memory and regulatory T cells. The data were produced by immunoSEQ multiplex PCR, yet TCRdb's version contains in-frame clones alone and is incomplete. The profile shows roughly 120,000 clones, around 94% of them singletons. The sequencing input was non-Treg CD4+ T cells sorted from blood. These receptors originate from a human donor in good health.

This clone was recorded once. The rearrangement links TRBV9 to TRBJ2-1; TRBD1 might be the D (5 bases). Germline CDR1 is SGDLS and CDR2 is YYNGEE. The V end lost 4 bases, the J end lost 7 bases, and 15 bases lay between the germline ends. This CDR3 is 14 amino acids long. CDR3 region: CASSLSRVDNEQFF. The CDR3, as DNA: TGTGCCAGCAGCCTAAGCAGGGTAGATAATGAGCAGTTCTTC.

V and J are TRBV4-2 and TRBJ2-1; tentatively, D is TRBD1 or TRBD2 (6 bases each). The CDR3 length is 16 residues. Trimming took 1 base from V and 3 from J, leaving 13 bases between them. Germline V CDR1 and CDR2: LGHNA, YNFKEQ. As DNA, the CDR3 is TGTGCCAGCAGCCAAGCAACCGGGGGCCACTACAATGAGCAGTTCTTC. The encoded protein is CASSQATGGHYNEQFF.

This rearrangement joins TRBV6-5 to TRBJ1-5, with 11 bases that match TRBD1. Germline CDR1 is MNHEY and CDR2 is SVGAGI. The length of the CDR3 is 16 residues. Unmatched junction bases numbered 4, after V lost 4 bases and J lost 2 bases. The CDR3, as DNA: TGTGCCAGCAGTTTTTCGGGACAGGGGGGCAATCAGCCCCAGCATTTT. This gives the protein CASSFSGQGGNQPQHF.

V is TRBV7-2 and J is TRBJ2-7; tentative D call: TRBD2 (5 bases). The V and J ends lost 7 bases and 2 bases respectively, with 15 bases between them. From germline, CDR1 is SGHTA and CDR2 FQGNSA. This CDR3 has 14 amino acids. CDR3 amino acids: CASKKEGWTYEQYF. CDR3 DNA sequence: TGTGCCAGCAAAAAAGAGGGTTGGACCTACGAGCAGTACTTC. Using reference TRBV7-2 and TRBJ2-7 for the parts outside the CDR3, the full variable domain is GAGVSQSPSNKVTEKGKDVELRCDPISGHTALYWYRQSLGQGLEFLIYFQGNSAPDKSGLPSDRFSAERTGGSVSTLTIQRTQQEDSAVYLCASKKEGWTYEQYFGPGTRLTVT.

The chain recombines TRBV2 with TRBJ2-5; a possible D gene is TRBD2 (5 bases). V dropped 8 bases and J dropped 3 bases, with 13 bases sitting between them. This CDR3 has 13 residues. The germline gives CDR1 SNHLY, CDR2 FYNNEI. The DNA of the CDR3 is TGTGCCAGCGGGGTTTACGGGAAAGAGACCCAGTACTTC. This encodes CASGVYGKETQYF.

Of note for this clone: The junction does not match germline at one end; this may be a read error. The CDR3 DNA reads as TGTGCTAGCAGCCCCCTGGACAGCAGCTATGGCTACACCTTC. Translating gives CASSPLDSSYGYTF. This chain joins TRBV7-7 and TRBJ1-2; a weak D match, TRBD1 (6 bases). The CDR3 covers 14 residues. Germline CDR1 SSHAT, CDR2 FNYEAQ (reference sequence). Using reference TRBV7-7 and TRBJ1-2 for the parts outside the CDR3, the full variable domain is GAGVSQSPRYKVTKRGQDVTLRCDPISSHATLYWYQQALGQGPEFLTYFNYEAQPDKSGLPSDRFSAERPEGSISTLTIQRTEQRDSAMYRCASSPLDSSYGYTFGSGTRLTVV.

This chain links TRBV6-1 with TRBJ2-3; 7 positions agree with TRBD2. The germline V gene encodes CDR1 MNHNS and CDR2 SASEGT. This CDR3 is built from 16 residues. J lost 2 bases, V lost 2 bases, and 7 bases had no gene match. The CDR3 reads CASSERGGLNTDTQYF. CDR3 DNA: TGTGCCAGCAGTGAAAGGGGAGGGTTAAACACAGATACGCAGTATTTT.

This clone was counted a single time. The CDR3 spells CASREQGVGRNEQFF. The CDR3 bases are TGTGCCAGTAGAGAACAGGGAGTTGGTCGGAATGAGCAGTTCTTC. V usage is TRBV19 and J usage is TRBJ2-1, with D possibly TRBD1 on 6 matching bases. V was shortened by 6 bases and J by 7 bases, with 19 bases between the two germline ends. Per germline, CDR1 LNHDA and CDR2 SQIVND (reference sequence). This CDR3 has 15 amino acids.

This clone was counted once. The gene calls are TRBV14 and TRBJ1-4; 7 bases map to TRBD1. CDR1 and CDR2 from the germline V gene are SGHDN and FVKESK. Trimming took 2 bases from V and 8 from J; bases not matched to a gene: 8. The CDR3 extends over 15 amino acids. Here the CDR3 reads CASSQRTGVLEKLFF. In DNA form, the CDR3 reads TGTGCCAGCAGCCAACGTACAGGGGTTCTCGAAAAACTGTTTTTT.